This TCR beta chain was observed in a study of cytomegalovirus exposure and HLA in healthy donors. General observations from the study: Generally TCR sequences proved uncommon, though certain public TCRs appeared in numerous donors. High specificity and sensitivity for cytomegalovirus status were reported for the classifier. The study designated around 150 TCR beta chains cytomegalovirus-associated.

The donors were in the 120-subject validation cohort; that cohort was separate from the approximately 700-subject first cohort. Data came from immunoSEQ multiplex PCR; TCRdb stores just in-frame clones and leaves some out. The repertoire consists of hundreds of thousands of clones, with roughly 83% occurring once and the leading ten covering roughly 5.7%. The trim removed 4 bases at V and 0 bases at J, leaving 12 bases unmatched. The CDR3 is made up of 17 amino acids. Germline-derived CDR1 and CDR2 are MGHRA and YSYEKL. This clone was recorded once. As yet, its antigen is unknown. V usage is TRBV4-1 and J usage is TRBJ2-7, with 7 bases identical to TRBD2. The source material was PBMCs. This TCR derives from a woman aged 18 to 35 in good health and CMV-seronegative. CDR3 protein: CASSPRSGSGRSYEQYF. The CDR3 DNA follows: TGCGCCAGCAGCCCTCGTAGCGGTAGCGGGCGCTCCTACGAGCAGTACTTC.